This T cell receptor beta chain was found in a study of shared clonotypes between healthy human individuals. The wider study: Per donor, three plates held CD4 naive cells, three held CD4 memory, two held CD8 naive and one held CD8 memory. Findings of the study overall: The naive CD4 repertoires of several donors were compared, and roughly 5% of clonotypes were shared.

The study drew its donors from healthy HIV-negative adults without recent acute infections or vaccinations. The V gene's germline CDR1 is MNHEY and CDR2 SVGAGI. The CDR3 sequence is 13 residues long. V lost 5 bases and J 1 base, leaving 8 bases between the germline ends. A remark on this clone: Its target is not known. This CDR3 is also generated by other DNA sequences in the sample.

On sorted subsets, replicate PCRs used 150 to 250 ng DNA, or around 30,000 T cell genomes. This table comes from immunoSEQ multiplex PCR, and its TCRdb copy is limited to in-frame clones, with some not included. The sample consists of some 2,000,000 clones, 90% to 97% of them appearing once. The receptor's source is a man aged 18 to 30 in good health. V is TRBV6-5 and J is TRBJ1-1; no clear D gene. Sequenced sample: naive CD4+ T cells sorted from blood. Subset here: CD45RA+ positively selected. The CDR3 DNA reads TGTGCCAGCAGTCAAGGACGGAACACTGAAGCTTTCTTT. Encoded protein: CASSQGRNTEAFF.